This TCR beta chain originates from a study of shared clonotypes between healthy human individuals. Study conclusions and caveats: The sharing of approximately 5.1% of naive CD4 clonotypes was seen across a few donors.

In the case of this clone: The target antigen is unknown.

Original processing methods: Without quality scores, immunoSEQ junctional reads could not be filtered like full-length reads. Profiling relied on immunoSEQ multiplex PCR, and the TCRdb table lists in-frame clones only, not all of them. V and J calls and clone size follow that table, whereas D and trimming were derived from the DNA. Of some 2,500,000 clones listed, over 85% are singletons. Germline CDR1 reads ENHRY; CDR2 reads SYGVKD. This CDR3 comprises 15 residues. V shed 7 bases, J shed 7 bases, and the junction held 15 bases outside the gene matches. Sequencing used naive CD4+ T cells from PBMCs. Subset meaning: CD45RA+ positively selected. This clonotype was sampled from a man aged 18-30 years in good health. Some clones in this sample may be carry-over from other donors' samples. The chain is built from TRBV10-3 and TRBJ1-2; 7 nucleotides line up with TRBD1. The CDR3 DNA reads TGTGCCATCACGAGTAGTACCGGGACAGATTTTGGCTACACCTTC. Its protein is CAITSSTGTDFGYTF.